This T cell receptor (beta chain) is from a study of T cell responses to AZD1222 COVID-19 vaccine. Assay used: immunoSEQ multiplex PCR; TCRdb lists only in-frame clones, some missing. The table lists about 130,000 clones, 80% to 90% of them singletons. Source: peripheral blood, taken on day 0 of AZD1222 vaccination. The sequence was collected from an adult in good health.

This CDR3 reads CASSYQGGIGTDTQYF. The CDR3 DNA is TGTGCCAGCAGTTACCAGGGGGGGATTGGAACAGATACGCAGTATTTT. The V gene is TRBV27, the J gene TRBJ2-3; D tentatively reads TRBD1 or TRBD2 (7 bases each). CDR1 is MNHEY, CDR2 SMNVEV, per germline (reference sequence). This CDR3 contains 16 residues. The V and J ends lost 4 bases and 3 bases respectively, with 17 bases between them.